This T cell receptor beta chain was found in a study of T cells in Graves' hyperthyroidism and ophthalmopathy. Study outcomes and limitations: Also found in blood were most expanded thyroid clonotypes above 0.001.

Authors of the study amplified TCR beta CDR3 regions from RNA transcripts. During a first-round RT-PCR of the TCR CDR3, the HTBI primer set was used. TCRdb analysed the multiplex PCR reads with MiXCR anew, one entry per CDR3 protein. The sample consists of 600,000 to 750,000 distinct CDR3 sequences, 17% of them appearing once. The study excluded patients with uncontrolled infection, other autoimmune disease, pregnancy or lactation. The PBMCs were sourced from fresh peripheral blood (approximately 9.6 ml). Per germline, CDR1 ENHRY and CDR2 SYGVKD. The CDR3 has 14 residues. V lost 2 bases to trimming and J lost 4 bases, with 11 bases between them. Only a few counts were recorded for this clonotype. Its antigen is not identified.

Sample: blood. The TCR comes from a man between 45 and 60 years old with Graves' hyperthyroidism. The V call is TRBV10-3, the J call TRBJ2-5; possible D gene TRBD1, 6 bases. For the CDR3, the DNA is TGTGCCATCAGTGAGCGGCAGGGGCGAGAGACCCAGTACTTC. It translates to CAISERQGRETQYF.